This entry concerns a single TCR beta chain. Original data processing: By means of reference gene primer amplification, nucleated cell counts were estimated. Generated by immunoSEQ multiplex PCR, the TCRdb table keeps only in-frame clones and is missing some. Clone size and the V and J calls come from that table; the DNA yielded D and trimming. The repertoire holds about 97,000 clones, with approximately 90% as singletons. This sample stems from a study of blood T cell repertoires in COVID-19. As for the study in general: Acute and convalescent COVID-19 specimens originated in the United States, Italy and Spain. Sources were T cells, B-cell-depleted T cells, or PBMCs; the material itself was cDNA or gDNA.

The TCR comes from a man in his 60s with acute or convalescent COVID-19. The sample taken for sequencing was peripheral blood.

Here the CDR3 DNA reads TGCGCCAGCAGCCAAGTAACGTCAGGGGGCGATCAGCCCCAGCATTTT. As protein: CASSQVTSGGDQPQHF. The chain recombines TRBV4-1 with TRBJ1-5, with TRBD1 matching 8 bases. There are 16 residues in the CDR3. The V gene end was trimmed by 1 base and the J gene end by 5 bases; junction bases not matched to a gene: 7. The V gene's germline CDR1 is MGHRA and CDR2 YSYEKL.